A selection of T cell receptor beta chains follows, all from one sample in a study of T-cell memory formation after mild COVID-19. TCRdb re-called the 5' RACE reads with MiXCR, one entry per CDR3 protein. The profile shows roughly 280,000 distinct CDR3 sequences, approximately 8% of them singletons. Specimen: PBMCs or a T cell subset sorted from them (not recorded which). These receptors came from a man aged 18-30 years who had mild COVID-19 (a few samples of this study predate the infection). Cell type and time point are not known. Both conserved end residues are part of each CDR3. The D gene is left open where the match is weak. For some rows the clone size is stated as once, few or many, or as a class when expanded; others skip it.

V gene	J gene	D gene	clone size	CDR3 DNA	CDR3 protein
TRBV5-1	TRBJ1-4	TRBD1	many	TGCGCCAGCAGCCAGGGACAGGGAGGAGAAAAACTGTTTTTT	CASSQGQGGEKLFF
TRBV7-2	TRBJ2-7	NA	NA	TGTGCCAGCAGCTTACGTCCCCGGCCAAACGAGAACGAGCAGTACTTC	CASSLRPRPNENEQYF
TRBV7-2	TRBJ2-3	NA	NA	TGTGCCAGCAGCCTCCGTCCGGCCAAGACCACAGATACGCAGTATTTT	CASSLRPAKTTDTQYF
TRBV28	TRBJ1-2	NA	NA	TGTGCCAGCAGTTTTCAGGGGCGCAACTATGGCTACACCTTC	CASSFQGRNYGYTF
TRBV29-1	TRBJ2-2	NA	few	TGCAGCGTTGGGAGGGGCACCGGGGAGCTGTTTTTT	CSVGRGTGELFF
TRBV19	TRBJ2-3	NA	few	TGTGCCAGTAGTATAGGTGTCGCGCAGTATTTT	CASSIGVAQYF
TRBV3-1	TRBJ2-6	TRBD1	NA	TGTGCCAGCAGCCAAGATCATGGGACAGGGGGCGGAACTGGGGCCAACGTCCTGACTTTC	CASSQDHGTGGGTGANVLTF
TRBV18	TRBJ1-1	NA	NA	TGTGCCAGTCTTCGGATGAACACTGAAGCTTTCTTT	CASLRMNTEAFF
TRBV25-1	TRBJ1-4	NA	NA	TGTGCCAGCGCTGTTGGGCCGAACACGGAAAAACTGTTTTTT	CASAVGPNTEKLFF
TRBV7-9	TRBJ2-5	TRBD2	few	TGTGCCAGCAGCCACGGGACTACTAGCGGGGAGACCCAGTACTTC	CASSHGTTSGETQYF
TRBV20-1	TRBJ1-2	NA	NA	TGCAGTGCCCTCGGAGGGGGTAACTATGGCTACACCTTC	CSALGGGNYGYTF
TRBV11-2	TRBJ2-4	NA	few	TGTGCCAGCAGCTCAAACACTGGGCAGGGACCCATTCAGTACTTC	CASSSNTGQGPIQYF
TRBV4-3	TRBJ2-1	NA	few	TGCGCCAGCAGCCAAGAGTTTATTAGCTACAATGAGCAGTTCTTC	CASSQEFISYNEQFF
TRBV15	TRBJ1-1	NA	NA	TGTGCCACCAGCAGCAGATACGCCTCAGCTTTCTTT	CATSSRYASAFF
TRBV20-1	TRBJ1-6	NA	few	TGCAGTGCTGACCGGGATATTAATTCACCCCTCCACTTT	CSADRDINSPLHF
TRBV4-1	TRBJ1-5	NA	few	TGCGCCAGCAGCCGAGGACCCTACCCGGGGCCCCAGCATTTT	CASSRGPYPGPQHF
TRBV4-2	TRBJ2-7	TRBD2	few	TGTGCCCCGGGGCGGGGCCCTAGGGCTAGCGGGGGAGGACGGTATTGCGAGCAGTACTTC	CAPGRGPRASGGGRYCEQYF
TRBV11-2	TRBJ2-7	NA	NA	TGTGCCAGCAGCTTCCAGGTATACGAGCAGTACTTC	CASSFQVYEQYF
TRBV9	TRBJ2-7	TRBD1	few	TGTGCCAGCAGCGTAGAAACAGGGGGCGAGCAGTACTTC	CASSVETGGEQYF
TRBV5-1	TRBJ2-2	NA	few	TGCGCCAGCAGCTTGTTAATCTCCCGAGGAACCGGGGAGCTGTTTTTT	CASSLLISRGTGELFF
TRBV5-1	TRBJ2-7	TRBD2	few	TGCGCCAGCAGCCGATCCGGGACTAGCGGGACCTCCTACGAGCAGTACTTC	CASSRSGTSGTSYEQYF
TRBV29-1	TRBJ1-2	NA	NA	TGCAGCGTTGATGACAGAAACTATGGCTACACCTTC	CSVDDRNYGYTF
TRBV5-1	TRBJ2-3	NA	many	TGCGCCAGCAGCTTGGCGGATCTCTCGGCAGATACGCAGTATTTT	CASSLADLSADTQYF
TRBV20-1	TRBJ1-2	TRBD1	NA	TGCAGTGCTCCGGGACAGGGTGATGGCTACACCTTC	CSAPGQGDGYTF
TRBV11-3	TRBJ2-3	NA	once	TGTGCCAGCAGCTTTCCACCGGGGTATACGCAGTATTTT	CASSFPPGYTQYF
TRBV9	TRBJ2-1	TRBD2	many	TGTGCCAGCAGCTTAACGGGGGGGCCATTTAATGAGCAGTTCTTC	CASSLTGGPFNEQFF